The rows below give T cell receptor beta chains drawn from one sample of a study of human T cells and chemical hapten exposure. TCRdb redid the calling of the RACE reads with MiXCR, one entry per CDR3 protein. The sample includes tens of thousands of distinct CDR3 sequences, more than 9% seen only once; the top ten take roughly 6%. The sequencing here drew on whole blood, taken in connection with sensitization to the hapten diphenylcyclopropenone (DPC). Receptor source: a man aged 25 to 45 with alopecia areata. Some clones in this sample may be carry-over from other donors' samples. The CDR3 runs from the conserved cysteine through the conserved F or W. The D gene is left open where the match is weak. Where a row states a size, it is once, few, many or the class of an expanded clone; other rows omit it.

v_gene	j_gene	abundance	d_gene	CDR3nt	CDR3aa
TRBV7-9	TRBJ1-3	many	.	TGTGCCAGCAGCTTAGGGCAGGCTGGAAACACCATATATTTT	CASSLGQAGNTIYF
TRBV18	TRBJ2-7	few	TRBD1	TGTGCCAGCTCACCTGCCGGGACAGGGGGCCACGAGCAGTACTTC	CASSPAGTGGHEQYF
TRBV5-1	TRBJ2-2	few	TRBD1	TGCGCCAGCAGCTTGGAACCAGGGGGCGACGGGGAGCTGTTTTTT	CASSLEPGGDGELFF
TRBV3-1	TRBJ2-7	.	.	TGTGCCAGCAGTCGTCCGGGACTCGTCCCCTACGAGCAGTACTTC	CASSRPGLVPYEQYF
TRBV4-3	TRBJ2-3	.	.	TGCGCCAGCAGCCAAGATCTCGGCCGGGTCACAGATACGCAGTATTTT	CASSQDLGRVTDTQYF
TRBV2	TRBJ1-5	.	.	TGTGCCAGCCAGCGGGGGGGCTTCAATCAGCCCCAGCATTTT	CASQRGGFNQPQHF
TRBV6-2/TRBV6-3	TRBJ1-2	many	TRBD1	TGTGCCAGCAGTTACCGAGCCAAAGGGGACAGTAACTATGGCTACACCTTC	CASSYRAKGDSNYGYTF
TRBV12-3/TRBV12-4	TRBJ1-5	many	.	TGTGCCAGCAGGCCGACCGGTTGGGGGGCTCAGCCCCAGCATTTT	CASRPTGWGAQPQHF
TRBV20-1	TRBJ2-4	.	TRBD2	TGCAGTGCAATACCGGGACTAGCGAGTAACATTCAGTACTTC	CSAIPGLASNIQYF
TRBV4-3	TRBJ2-3	many	TRBD2	TGCGCCAGCAGCCAAGATGGGGGGGTCGATACGCAGTATTTT	CASSQDGGVDTQYF
TRBV11-1	TRBJ2-3	.	.	TGTGCCAGCAGCTCCAGGGATGATACGCAGTATTTT	CASSSRDDTQYF
TRBV11-3	TRBJ2-3	.	TRBD2	TGTGCCAGCAGCTTAGCGACAACTAGCGGGAGTAACACAGATACGCAGTATTTT	CASSLATTSGSNTDTQYF
TRBV29-1	TRBJ1-2	few	TRBD1	TGCAGCGTACGGACAGGATCTGGCTACACCTTC	CSVRTGSGYTF
TRBV2	TRBJ2-2	few	.	TGTGCCAGCAGCCGAGTGGGGATGGACGCCGGGGAGCTGTTTTTT	CASSRVGMDAGELFF
TRBV12-3/TRBV12-4	TRBJ2-3	many	.	TGTGCCAGCAGTTTACGGGAAGGAGATACGCAGTATTTT	CASSLREGDTQYF
TRBV6-4	TRBJ2-2	many	.	TGTGCCAGCAGTGAGGCGTCCACCGGGGAGCTGTTTTTT	CASSEASTGELFF
TRBV18	TRBJ2-5	few	.	TGTGCCAGCTCACGAAACAGGGATTCCGAGACCCAGTACTTC	CASSRNRDSETQYF
TRBV2	TRBJ2-1	.	.	TGTGCCAGCAGTGAGGGCCGGGACAATGAGCAGCTCTTC	CASSEGRDNEQLF
TRBV7-6	TRBJ1-1	many	.	TGTGCCAGCAGCTTACGGGAGGGTGAAGCTTTCTTT	CASSLREGEAFF
TRBV19	TRBJ1-4	many	.	TGTGCCAGTAACGATTTCCTTAATGAAAAACTGTTTTTT	CASNDFLNEKLFF
TRBV2	TRBJ2-1	.	TRBD1	TGTGCCAGCAGTGTGCGGACAGGGTCATACAATGAGCAGTTCTTC	CASSVRTGSYNEQFF
TRBV2	TRBJ2-5	.	.	TGTGCCAGCAGTGAAGTAGTCAGGGGAAAGACCCAGTACTTC	CASSEVVRGKTQYF
TRBV29-1	TRBJ2-5	.	.	TGCAGCGTTTCGCCAGGCCAAGAGACCCAGTACTTC	CSVSPGQETQYF
TRBV11-3	TRBJ2-2	many	.	TGTGCCAGCGGGAACACCGGGGAGCTGTTTTTT	CASGNTGELFF
TRBV29-1	TRBJ2-7	many	TRBD1	TGCAGCGCCGGGACAGGGGATAGCTACGAGCAGTACTTC	CSAGTGDSYEQYF
TRBV6-5	TRBJ2-7	.	TRBD2	TGTGCCAGCAGTCCAACGGGACTATACTCCTACGAGCAGTACTTC	CASSPTGLYSYEQYF
TRBV12-3/TRBV12-4	TRBJ1-4	.	.	TGTGCCAGCAGTCCAGGCTTCGAGGGCGCGTTAAAACTGTTTTTT	CASSPGFEGALKLFF
TRBV28	TRBJ2-1	many	TRBD1	TGTGCCAGCAGTCCAAACCCGGGACAGAGCTACAATGAGCAGTTCTTC	CASSPNPGQSYNEQFF
TRBV7-2	TRBJ2-1	many	.	TGTGCCAGCAGCACCAGGCCTGAAAGTGAGCAGTTCTTC	CASSTRPESEQFF
TRBV4-2	TRBJ2-1	few	TRBD2	TGTGCCAGCAGCCAGGAGCTAGCGGGGACCGCTTTAGATGAGCAGTTCTTC	CASSQELAGTALDEQFF
TRBV13	TRBJ2-7	.	.	TGTGCCAGCAGCTTGGGACGGGGCTTCTACGAGCAGTACTTC	CASSLGRGFYEQYF
TRBV19	TRBJ2-2	few	TRBD2	TGTGCCAGTAGGATGCTAGCGGGATCGACCGGGGAGCTGTTTTTT	CASRMLAGSTGELFF
TRBV19	TRBJ2-6	many	.	TGTGCCAGTAGTATCTTTCCCGGAAGCTCTGGGGCCAACGTCCTGACTTTC	CASSIFPGSSGANVLTF
TRBV7-3	TRBJ2-3	many	.	TGTGCCAGCAGCCCGCCGGGGGGCGCCCCGCAGTATTTT	CASSPPGGAPQYF
TRBV3-1	TRBJ2-2	.	TRBD2	TGTGCCAGCAGCTTCTGGACTAGCGGGAACGCGAACACCGGGGAGCTGTTTTTT	CASSFWTSGNANTGELFF
TRBV18	TRBJ2-1	few	.	TGTGCCAGCTCATCACGACAGGTGAGCTCCTACAATGAGCAGTTCTTC	CASSSRQVSSYNEQFF
TRBV6-2/TRBV6-3	TRBJ2-2	many	.	TGTGCCAGCAGTTACTTTGGTGTCTCCTTCACGAACACCGGGGAGCTGTTTTTT	CASSYFGVSFTNTGELFF
TRBV7-3	TRBJ2-3	few	TRBD2	TGTGCCAGCAGCTGGATAGCGGGGGGGAACCGGAATACGCAGTATTTT	CASSWIAGGNRNTQYF
TRBV18	TRBJ2-3	few	.	TGTGCCAGCTCACCCCTGGGCAGGGAAACAGATACGCAGTATTTT	CASSPLGRETDTQYF
TRBV19	TRBJ2-5	.	TRBD1	TGTGCCAGTAGTTCCCACAGGGGGTCCCGGGAGACCCAGTACTTC	CASSSHRGSRETQYF
TRBV18	TRBJ2-1	.	.	TGTGCCAGCTCACCAATCTCCGGCCGAAACAATGAGCAGTTCTTC	CASSPISGRNNEQFF
TRBV5-1	TRBJ2-1	few	.	TGCGCCAGCAGCTCAGGGACTTCGCCCTACAATGAGCAGTTCTTC	CASSSGTSPYNEQFF
TRBV19	TRBJ1-2	many	TRBD1	TGTGCCACTCGGGACAGGGGAGGTTATTATGGCTACACCTTC	CATRDRGGYYGYTF
TRBV28	TRBJ2-3	.	.	TGTGCCAGCAGTTTATCGGCCATCAGCACAGATACGCAGTATTTT	CASSLSAISTDTQYF
TRBV11-2	TRBJ2-3	many	TRBD2	TGTGCCAGCAGCTTCGGCGGGGGGCCAGATACGCAGTATTTT	CASSFGGGPDTQYF
TRBV15	TRBJ2-2	many	TRBD1	TGTGCCACCCGGGACAGGGTAACTTCCGGGGAGCTGTTTTTT	CATRDRVTSGELFF
TRBV7-2	TRBJ2-2	many	.	TGTGCCAGCAGCTTACGCGGCGCCAGCGCGAACACCGGGGAGCTGTTTTTT	CASSLRGASANTGELFF
TRBV20-1	TRBJ1-5	.	.	TGCAGTGCTAGAGATTTACAGTACAATCAGCCCCAGCATTTT	CSARDLQYNQPQHF
TRBV7-4	TRBJ2-1	few	TRBD2	TGTGCCAGCAGAGATGGGACTAGCGGGGGGCCCGTAGACAATGAGCAGTTCTTC	CASRDGTSGGPVDNEQFF
TRBV6-6	TRBJ2-1	many	.	TGTGCCAGCAGTCCCCAGATTGCCAATGAGCAGTTCTTC	CASSPQIANEQFF
TRBV7-9	TRBJ2-1	.	TRBD2	TGTGCCAGCAACGTGCGGGAGACCTCCTACAATGAGCAGTTCTTC	CASNVRETSYNEQFF
TRBV20-1	TRBJ2-3	many	.	TGCAGTGCTGCCGGGACTGAAGGCCGTGGAGATACGCAGTATTTT	CSAAGTEGRGDTQYF
TRBV7-3	TRBJ2-2	few	.	TGTGCCAGCAGCTTAATACTAGGGTCCGGGGAGCTGTTTTTT	CASSLILGSGELFF
TRBV28	TRBJ2-1	.	.	TGTGCCAGCAGCCGGGACCAAGACTTCAATGAGCAGTTCTTC	CASSRDQDFNEQFF
TRBV5-1	TRBJ2-1	many	.	TGCGCCAGCAGCTTGGGGGGGACTGTCTCCTACAATGAGCAGTTCTTC	CASSLGGTVSYNEQFF
TRBV12-3/TRBV12-4	TRBJ2-3	.	.	TGTGCCTCGGGGGATGGCATAGATACGCAGTATTTT	CASGDGIDTQYF
TRBV10-2	TRBJ2-2	few	.	TGCGCCAGCAGTGTAGCGGAGACCGGGGAGCTGTTTTTT	CASSVAETGELFF
TRBV7-3	TRBJ2-1	many	TRBD2	TGTGCCAGCAGCTTAATACTAGCGGGTGAGCAGTTCTTC	CASSLILAGEQFF
TRBV27	TRBJ2-1	.	.	TGTGCCAGCAGTGCGGCTTGGCATGAGCAGTTCTTC	CASSAAWHEQFF
TRBV7-2	TRBJ1-3	few	.	TGTGCCAGCAGCTTAGGGCGTAGCGGGTGGAACTCTGGAAACACCATATATTTT	CASSLGRSGWNSGNTIYF